This T cell receptor (beta chain) comes out of a study of blood T cell repertoires in COVID-19. Background on the study: T cells, B-cell-depleted T cells, or PBMCs supplied cDNA or gDNA.

Authors' processing steps: Amplifying reference gene primers gave estimates of nucleated cell counts. The assay was immunoSEQ multiplex PCR, and TCRdb's table has in-frame clones only and misses some. That table furnishes V, J and clone size, whereas the DNA furnished D and trimming. The profile shows a few hundred thousand clones, 84% of them singletons. Germline V CDR1 and CDR2: SGHRS, YFSETQ. There are 13 residues in the CDR3. As to this clone: One end of the junction is discordant with germline, which a read error may explain.

The receptor was derived from a man in his thirties or forties with acute COVID-19. The chain links TRBV5-1 to TRBJ2-1; a weak D match, TRBD2 (6 bases). Sample: PBMCs or T cells enriched from blood (not recorded which). The CDR3 is CASTLASNNEQFF. As DNA, the CDR3 is TGTGCCAGCACACTAGCATCCAACAATGAGCAGTTCTTC.